This T cell receptor beta chain was recovered during a study of T cell changes during pregnancy in multiple sclerosis. Sequenced by immunoSEQ multiplex PCR; TCRdb stores in-frame clones only, minus some. There are some 49,000 clones in the sample; around 94% occur only once, and 0.37% lies in the top ten. Trimming removed 2 bases from V and 7 bases from J, with 11 bases in between. The length of the CDR3 is 13 residues. Germline loops: CDR1 MNHEY, CDR2 SVGAGI. This chain links TRBV6-5 with TRBJ1-2; D is perhaps TRBD1 (6 bases). This clonotype originated in a female donor in good health, enrolled as a control in a pregnancy study. The sample in question was CD4+ T cells from peripheral blood mononuclear cells, obtained in the second trimester of pregnancy. The CDR3 is CASSYQTGSGYTF. CDR3 nucleotides: TGTGCCAGCAGTTACCAAACAGGGTCTGGCTACACCTTC.